This note documents a single TCR beta chain sequence. Its specificity is unknown. Next came a second PCR, run for about 7 to 12 cycles, which used a sample-barcoded 5' primer along with a J-beta primer mix. Each cDNA molecule carried a tag from a template-switch adaptor that contained 12 random nucleotides. TCRdb independently ran MiXCR on the 5' RACE reads; one entry per CDR3 protein. The table includes around 650,000 distinct CDR3 sequences, 32% detected once. This CDR3 contains 15 residues. The germline gives CDR1 SGHVS, CDR2 FQNEAQ. V lost 5 bases and J lost 0, with 13 bases in between. The record originates from a study of blood T cells in healthy people across ages. Study-level information: Roughly one uniquely barcoded beta molecule per two T cells was captured. Study-level results: Both naive CD4+ cell counts and diversity were greater in long-lived donors than in aged donors. Unknown donor CMV status possibly confounded expanded clonotype changes.

The TCR originated in a woman of 80 years or more in good health. Source material: blood. The chain couples TRBV7-8 to TRBJ1-1; D is unresolved. The CDR3 is CASSPPKGMNTEAFF. CDR3 sequence (DNA): TGTGCCAGCAGCCCCCCAAAGGGCATGAACACTGAAGCTTTCTTT.